This TCR beta chain was identified in a study of T cell responses to AZD1222 COVID-19 vaccine. General study points: Unmutated variant regions are reportedly targeted by nearly half of spike-specific TCRs. It was only a handful of AZD1222 recipients who were seropositive at baseline. The donor cohort was predominantly white British with a female majority, and clonal diversity may have been underestimated. The CD4 TCRs associated with vaccination extended across spike and predominated at 160-218 and 743-854.

In the case of this clone: The antigen remains unidentified.

Clones were sequenced by immunoSEQ multiplex PCR, and TCRdb holds only the in-frame ones, with some missing. The table lists approximately 84,000 clones, 85% to 90% of them singletons. This clonotype was obtained from an adult who received the AZD1222 COVID-19 vaccine. The sequencing used peripheral blood, collected 28 days after the second AZD1222 dose.

In DNA, the CDR3 is TGTGCCAGCAGCTCGGGACAGGCAAACTATGGCTACACCTTC. Amino acids: CASSSGQANYGYTF. The rearrangement links TRBV13 to TRBJ1-2; TRBD1 agrees at 8 bases. This CDR3 is built from 14 residues. The V segment lost 4 bases and the J segment 2 bases; nucleotides outside the gene matches: 3. Germline CDR1 PRHDT, CDR2 FYEKMQ (reference sequence).